The 27 T cell receptor beta chains reported below all come from one sample, sequenced in a study of graft-versus-host responses after intestinal transplantation. Their target antigens are unknown. TCRdb's copy holds only in-frame clones and misses some; the assay was immunoSEQ multiplex PCR. The sample includes 95,000 to 110,000 clones, about 88% of them seen just once. This sample comprised unstimulated CD4+ T cells sorted from spleen or lymph node cells, obtained before intestinal transplant. The receptor source for this set is a human donor who received an intestinal transplant.

The V gene is TRBV5-1, the J gene TRBJ1-1; no firm D call. V was cut by 2 bases and J by 1 base, with 6 bases left in between. From germline, CDR1 is SGHRS and CDR2 YFSETQ. This CDR3 comprises 13 residues. CDR3 residues: CASSFDGNTEAFF. CDR3 DNA: TGCGCCAGCAGCTTTGACGGGAACACTGAAGCTTTCTTT.

Written as DNA, the CDR3 is TGTGCCAGCAGCCCCCGGATCGGGGAGCAGTACTTC. Amino acids: CASSPRIGEQYF. The chain joins TRBV4-2 to TRBJ2-7; D gene uncertain. There are 12 residues in the CDR3. V lost 4 bases, J lost 7 bases, and 11 bases lay in between. Germline CDR1 LGHNA, CDR2 YNFKEQ.

The V call is TRBV18, the J call TRBJ1-2; 8 nucleotides agree with TRBD1. With 2 bases clipped from V and 8 bases from J, the junction kept 7 bases outside the gene matches. This CDR3 spans 14 amino acids. Germline values: CDR1 KGHSH, CDR2 LQKENI. Written as DNA, the CDR3 is TGTGCCAGCTCACCAGAAAGGACAGGGCTCGGCTACACCTTC. Protein product: CASSPERTGLGYTF.

The rearrangement joins TRBV9 to TRBJ1-3, with D possibly matching TRBD1 (5 bases). This CDR3 comprises 17 residues. Germline CDR1 and CDR2: SGDLS and YYNGEE. Trimming stripped 3 bases from V and 4 bases from J, with 20 bases between. DNA for the CDR3: TGTGCCAGCAGCGGATCCGGGGCCCCAAGATCCGGAAACACCATATATTTT. Translating gives CASSGSGAPRSGNTIYF.

The rearrangement joins TRBV10-3 to TRBJ2-7; D is tentatively TRBD1 or TRBD2 (6 bases each). There are 11 residues in the CDR3. Trimming cost V 10 bases and J 6 bases, with 13 bases left between them. Germline lookup yields CDR1 ENHRY and CDR2 SYGVKD. The CDR3: CATLGGVEQYF. In DNA, the CDR3 is TGTGCCACCCTGGGGGGCGTCGAGCAGTACTTC.

V is TRBV29-1 and J is TRBJ2-7; a weak D match, TRBD2 (6 bases). There are 14 residues in the CDR3. Germline CDR1 is SQVTM and CDR2 is ANQGSEA. Trimming took 1 base from V and 0 from J, leaving 10 bases between them. The CDR3 nucleotides are TGCAGCGTTGAAGTGGGAGGACACTCCTACGAGCAGTACTTC. Translation: CSVEVGGHSYEQYF.

This sequence joins TRBV6-1 and TRBJ2-5, with D hard to call. The germline CDR1 and CDR2 sequences are MNHNS and SASEGT. This CDR3 has 12 residues. Trimming removed 6 bases from V and 5 bases from J, with 10 bases in between. CDR3 DNA sequence: TGTGCCAGCAGCCCCGTACGGGAGACCCAGTACTTC. Its translation: CASSPVRETQYF.

This clone was found a few times. The chain uses TRBV11-2 and TRBJ2-5, with D unresolved. The germline gives CDR1 SGHAT, CDR2 FQNNGV. The CDR3 covers 13 residues. V was cut by 2 bases and J by 2 bases, with 6 bases left in between. CDR3 in DNA: TGTGCCAGCAGCTTACCCGGGCAAGAGACCCAGTACTTC. As protein: CASSLPGQETQYF.

The V call is TRBV4-1, the J call TRBJ2-3; D is ambiguous. The germline V and J ends were trimmed by 4 bases and 2 bases, with 13 bases remaining between them. Germline CDR1 and CDR2: MGHRA and YSYEKL. This CDR3 contains 15 residues. The DNA for the CDR3 is TGCGCCAGCAGCCCAAACTCCGCCCTCACAGATACGCAGTATTTT. It is translated as CASSPNSALTDTQYF.

CDR3 residues: CASNPSRANTGELFF. Written as DNA, the CDR3 is TGTGCCAGCAACCCATCCAGGGCGAACACCGGGGAGCTGTTTTTT. The chain joins TRBV28 to TRBJ2-2; perhaps TRBD1 as D (5 bases). Per the germline V gene, CDR1 is MDHEN and CDR2 is SYDVKM. The length of the CDR3 is 15 residues. Trimming pared 7 bases from V and 0 bases from J, leaving 12 bases between.

CDR3 sequence: CSVGVVGTSGHEQFF. The CDR3 DNA reads TGCAGCGTTGGCGTCGTTGGGACTAGCGGGCATGAGCAGTTCTTC. The V gene is TRBV29-1, the J gene TRBJ2-1; TRBD2 matches 12 bases. The CDR3 is made up of 15 amino acids. CDR1 is SQVTM and CDR2 is ANQGSEA in the germline V gene. The trim removed 4 bases at V and 8 bases at J, leaving 9 bases unmatched.

The CDR3, as DNA: TGTGCCAGCAGCCCCGGACAGGGGGCGGGTAAGGGCTACACCTTC. Translating it yields CASSPGQGAGKGYTF. The chain links TRBV5-4 to TRBJ1-2; TRBD1 matches at 11 bases. CDR1 is SGHNT and CDR2 is YYREEE in the germline V gene (reference sequence). The trim removed 4 bases at V and 8 bases at J, leaving 10 bases unmatched. This CDR3 is 15 amino acids long.

V usage is TRBV5-1 and J usage is TRBJ2-5; D not resolved. The J call may be in error: the DNA end matches TRBJ2-7 better. CDR1 is SGHRS and CDR2 is YFSETQ in the germline V gene. The CDR3 extends over 15 amino acids. DNA for the CDR3: TGCGCCAGCAGCTTGGTGCCGGACGCGAACTACGAGCAGTACTTC. Encoded protein: CASSLVPDANYEQYF.

V is TRBV28 and J is TRBJ2-2; 7 bases align to TRBD2. Trimming at V came to 1 base and at J to 3 bases, leaving 2 bases not matched to a gene. The germline CDR1 and CDR2 sequences are MDHEN and SYDVKM. This CDR3 is 15 amino acids long. This CDR3 reads CASSLFAGDTGELFF. CDR3 coding DNA: TGTGCCAGCAGTTTATTTGCGGGAGACACCGGGGAGCTGTTTTTT.

The chain is built from TRBV5-1 and TRBJ2-7; weak D call: TRBD2 (7 bases). Germline V CDR1 and CDR2: SGHRS, YFSETQ. This CDR3 spans 14 amino acids. V was shortened by 1 base and J by 3 bases, with 11 bases between the two germline ends. The CDR3 DNA is TGCGCCAGCAGCTTGCGGGGGGACAACTACGAGCAGTACTTC. It encodes CASSLRGDNYEQYF.

V and J are TRBV14 and TRBJ2-3; D may be TRBD1 or TRBD2 (5 bases each). Germline CDR1 SGHDN, CDR2 FVKESK. V was shortened by 1 base and J by 11 bases, with 13 bases between the two germline ends. The CDR3 has 13 amino acids. The CDR3 is CASSQARDGMQYF. The CDR3 DNA reads TGTGCCAGCAGCCAAGCCCGGGACGGGATGCAGTATTTT.

The chain employs TRBV5-1 and TRBJ2-7; 7 bases map to TRBD1. Germline V gene sequence: CDR1 SGHRS, CDR2 YFSETQ. This CDR3 has 13 amino acids. V was clipped by 7 bases and J by 2 bases; unmatched bases: 6. The CDR3 nucleotides are TGCGCCAGCGGGACAGACCTAACCTACGAGCAGTACTTC. Translating gives CASGTDLTYEQYF. Using reference TRBV5-1 and TRBJ2-7 for the parts outside the CDR3, the full variable domain is KAGVTQTPRYLIKTRGQQVTLSCSPISGHRSVSWYQQTPGQGLQFLFEYFSETQRNKGNFPGRFSGRQFSNSRSEMNVSTLELGDSALYLCASGTDLTYEQYFGPGTRLTVT.

This clone was observed once. The V and J genes are TRBV9 and TRBJ2-5; tentative D call: TRBD1 (6 bases). The germline V gene encodes CDR1 SGDLS and CDR2 YYNGEE. Deletions cut 0 bases from V and 5 bases from J, with 14 bases between. The CDR3 totals 15 residues. The CDR3 DNA is TGTGCCAGCAGCGTAGGTCCACAGGGTTTCGAGACCCAGTACTTC. It specifies CASSVGPQGFETQYF.

This clone is a singleton in its sample. This chain connects TRBV5-1 to TRBJ2-7; 7 positions agree with TRBD1. Losses at the gene ends were 1 base for V and 6 bases for J; bases not matched to a gene: 7. Germline lookup yields CDR1 SGHRS and CDR2 YFSETQ. This CDR3 comprises 14 residues. The CDR3 spells CASSLSLTGSEQYF. The CDR3 coding sequence is TGCGCCAGCAGCTTGTCCCTGACAGGGAGCGAGCAGTACTTC.

The gene calls are TRBV5-5 and TRBJ1-6; no firm D call. With 1 base removed from V and 5 bases from J, the gap between germline ends came to 13 bases. Germline values: CDR1 SGHKS, CDR2 YYEKEE (reference sequence). This CDR3 contains 16 residues. The CDR3 DNA reads as TGTGCCAGCAGCTTGTTCTGGGCCGCCGATAATTCACCCCTCCACTTT. As protein: CASSLFWAADNSPLHF.

This chain links TRBV29-1 with TRBJ2-7; D may be TRBD2 (5 bases). Germline V gene lookup returns CDR1 SQVTM and CDR2 ANQGSEA. V was clipped by 0 bases and J by 4 bases, with 13 bases between them. CDR3 size: 14 residues. This chain's CDR3 is CSVEDLGRRYEQYF. CDR3 nucleotides: TGCAGCGTTGAAGATTTAGGGAGAAGGTACGAGCAGTACTTC.

With regard to this clone: Additional DNA sequences in this sample encode the identical CDR3. The V and J genes are TRBV7-3 and TRBJ2-3; D possibly corresponds to TRBD2 (7 bases). The germline V gene encodes CDR1 SGHTA and CDR2 FQGTGA. The V gene lost 5 bases and the J gene lost 1 base, with 13 bases spanning the gap. CDR3 size: 15 residues. CDR3 region: CASSLGGGRTDTQYF. CDR3 DNA sequence: TGTGCCAGCAGCCTAGGCGGGGGCCGCACAGATACGCAGTATTTT.

The V and J genes are TRBV11-2 and TRBJ1-2; D not resolved. Germline CDR1 SGHAT, CDR2 FQNNGV. This CDR3 comprises 14 residues. Trimming took off 5 bases at V and 8 bases at J, with 18 bases between the two ends. The CDR3 bases are TGTGCCAGCAGCCGAAGTAGGCTCCTTGGAGGCTACACCTTC. Translation gives CASSRSRLLGGYTF. The full variable domain, completed using reference TRBV11-2 and TRBJ1-2, is EAGVAQSPRYKIIEKRQSVAFWCNPISGHATLYWYQQILGQGPKLLIQFQNNGVVDDSQLPKDRFSAERLKGVDSTLKIQPAKLEDSAVYLCASSRSRLLGGYTFGSGTRLTVV.

The chain combines TRBV18 with TRBJ1-1; weak D call: TRBD1 (6 bases). The ends were cut back, 4 bases at V and 2 bases at J, with 11 bases in the middle. The CDR3 is made up of 14 amino acids. In germline, CDR1 is KGHSH, CDR2 LQKENI. DNA for the CDR3: TGTGCCAGCTCACTCAGGGGTGTAAACACTGAAGCTTTCTTT. Its translation is CASSLRGVNTEAFF.

J is TRBJ1-6 and V is TRBV7-9; 7 bases line up with TRBD1. The CDR3 length is 19 residues. Germline V gene lookup returns CDR1 SEHNR and CDR2 FQNEAQ (reference sequence). J gave up 0 bases and V 5 bases, and 13 bases lay outside the gene matches. CDR3 DNA: TGTGCCAGCAGCCAAGGTTGGCAGGGGGAGAGCTCCTATAATTCACCCCTCCACTTT. Residues: CASSQGWQGESSYNSPLHF.

V usage is TRBV9 and J usage is TRBJ1-6; tentative D call: TRBD1 (6 bases). CDR1 is SGDLS, CDR2 YYNGEE, per germline. Trimming shortened V by 3 bases and J by 5 bases, and 18 bases separated the two germline ends. CDR3 length: 17 residues. The CDR3, as DNA: TGTGCCAGCAGCGCCGACGGGGGGCAGGGAGATAATTCACCCCTCCACTTT. It specifies CASSADGGQGDNSPLHF.

The chain is built from TRBV27 and TRBJ2-3; TRBD2 aligns across 7 bases. Germline V gives CDR1 MNHEY, CDR2 SMNVEV (reference sequence). This CDR3 spans 15 amino acids. The V segment lost 2 bases and the J segment 6 bases; nucleotides outside the gene matches: 8. CDR3 coding DNA: TGTGCCAGCAGTTTAAAACGGGGGGTCTCTGATACGCAGTATTTT. Translating it yields CASSLKRGVSDTQYF.